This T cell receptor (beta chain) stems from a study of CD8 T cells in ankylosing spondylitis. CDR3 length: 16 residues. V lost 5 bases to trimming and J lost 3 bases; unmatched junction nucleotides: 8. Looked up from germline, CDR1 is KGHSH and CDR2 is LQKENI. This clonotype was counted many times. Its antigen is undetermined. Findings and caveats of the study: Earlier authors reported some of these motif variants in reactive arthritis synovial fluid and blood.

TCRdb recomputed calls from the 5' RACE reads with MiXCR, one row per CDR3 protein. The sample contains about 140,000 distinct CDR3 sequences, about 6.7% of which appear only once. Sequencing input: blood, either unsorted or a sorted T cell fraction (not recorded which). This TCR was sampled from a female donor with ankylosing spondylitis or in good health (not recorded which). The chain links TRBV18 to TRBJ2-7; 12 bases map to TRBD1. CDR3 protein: CASSGTGGAWNYEQYF. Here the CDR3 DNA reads TGTGCCAGCTCAGGGACAGGGGGCGCTTGGAACTACGAGCAGTACTTC.